This record looks at one T cell receptor (beta chain) sequence and its context. Its binding antigen is unknown. No qualities accompany the bases; no much larger clone lies one base away. Ficoll-Paque density gradient centrifugation was the method used to isolate PBMCs. As encoded in the germline V gene (reference sequence), CDR1 is DFQATT while CDR2 is SNEGSKA. At the junction V is shortened by 7 bases and J by 6 bases; bases outside the gene matches: 10. The CDR3 numbers 13 residues from cysteine through phenylalanine. Only the CDR3 DNA is retained, 39 bases long and in frame from the first base. This specimen comes from a study of T-cell memory formation after mild COVID-19 (dated by TCRdb to the early 2020s). The study in broad terms: TCR sequence clusters from the two donors were largely donor specific. Longitudinal TCRalpha and TCRbeta repertoire sequencing tracked T-cell clones expanding and contracting after mild COVID-19 in a couple of donors. Two young, previously healthy adult volunteers, one female and one male, were included in the cohort.

Sequencing was carried out with an Illumina NovaSeq 6000. Using 5'RACE with constant-segment primers, TCRalpha and TCRbeta cDNA libraries were constructed, with sample barcodes and unique molecular identifiers added in the process. Trizol reagent was used to extract RNA from every sample. Amplification of the libraries took two PCR steps, and the second step added a second sample barcode plus Illumina TruSeq adapters. Sequencing of libraries was performed on an Illumina NovaSeq with 2 x 150 bp paired-end reads. On the study's bioinformatics: The reads were demultiplexed and collapsed into UMI-guided consensus sequences using migec v1.2.7. Using mixcr v2.1.11, UMI consensuses were aligned to TRA and TRB V and J templates and then assembled into clonotypes. Expanded or contracted clonotypes were those called significant by both edgeR and NoisET, with noise models trained on biological replicates. For edgeR calls, the thresholds were a false discovery rate-adjusted p below 0.01 and a log2 fold-change of 1. As an exploratory analysis of dynamics, max-normalized trajectories of the 1000 most abundant clonotypes were examined with PCA combined with hierarchical clustering. Separately sequenced CD4+ and CD8+ repertoires were used to assign a CD4 or CD8 phenotype to each responding clone. TCRdb took the public reads, trimmed them with fastp at Q25, ran MiXCR for clone calling and kept in-frame beta chains. CDR3 protein sequences are deduplicated, and each keeps its most common genes and DNA. The V and J calls come from TCRdb's annotation, not from the publication. The sample has roughly 600,000 distinct CDR3 sequences on record, roughly 18% of them singletons. Of the sample, around 13% is held by the ten largest clones.

Broader findings and caveats from the paper: Contracting CD4+ clones turned up mainly in the CM and EM memory subsets, whereas EMRA was where CD8+ clones were enriched. SARS-CoV-2 specificity was not confirmed for the second-wave clones peaking on day 37. The study included only two mild cases, and larger cohorts that include severe cases with pre-infection samples were judged to be necessary. Balanced CD4/CD8 phenotypes were observed for clones contracting from day 15 to 85, whereas a bias towards CD4+ was observed for a second wave of clones expanding from day 15 to 37. Some responding clones were detected in pre-infection memory, suggesting pre-existing cross-reactive memory T cells joined the SARS-CoV-2 response.

Recombination joined TRBV20-1 with TRBJ2-7, with 9 middle bases fitting TRBD1. Input material: PBMCs or a T cell subset sorted from them (not recorded which). The sequence derives from an adult woman who had mild COVID-19 (a few samples of this study predate the infection). The sample titles of this study are shuffled in the database, so cell type and time point are left out; the donor was told from shared clones. CDR3 reads: CSGGRDRASEQYF. The DNA sequence is TGCAGTGGGGGACGGGACAGGGCTTCCGAGCAGTACTTC.